This entry lists 8 T cell receptor beta chains sequenced from one sample in a study of cytotoxic CD8 clonotypes in ibrutinib-treated CLL (dated by TCRdb to the early 2020s). Preparation of the library involved the immunoSEQ multiplex PCR assay. TCRdb carries this immuneACCESS record with in-frame sequences only. Its versions omit some clonotypes, under half of them owing to an unresolved V gene in the studies checked, with the rest unexplained. Recorded for this sample are around 70,000 clones; over 75% of them occurred a single time. The ten largest clonotypes hold roughly 7.5% of the sample. The time point label on this specimen signifies: progressive disease on ibrutinib. The input for sequencing was PBMCs, taken at disease progression, from a patient treated with ibrutinib. The source is a human donor with chronic lymphocytic leukemia.

The rearrangement links TRBV6-5 to TRBJ1-5; D gene unclear. Germline V gives CDR1 MNHEY, CDR2 SVGAGI. The V end lost 4 bases, the J end lost 2 bases, and 9 bases lay between the germline ends. The CDR3 is 14 amino acids. CDR3 protein: CASSLNTRNQPQHF. DNA for the CDR3: TGTGCCAGCAGTTTGAACACGCGCAATCAGCCCCAGCATTTT.

This clone was observed once. The chain recombines TRBV7-2 with TRBJ2-3; 13 bases match TRBD2. The CDR3 consists of 15 residues. V gave up 6 bases and J gave up 5 bases; unmatched junction bases: 5. CDR1 and CDR2 (germline): SGHTA, FQGNSA. CDR3 in DNA: TGTGCCAGCAGTTCAGGACTAGCGGGAGAAGATACGCAGTATTTT. It specifies CASSSGLAGEDTQYF. The whole variable domain, filled in from reference TRBV7-2 and TRBJ2-3, reads GAGVSQSPSNKVTEKGKDVELRCDPISGHTALYWYRQSLGQGLEFLIYFQGNSAPDKSGLPSDRFSAERTGGSVSTLTIQRTQQEDSAVYLCASSSGLAGEDTQYFGPGTRLTVL.

The chain employs TRBV14 and TRBJ2-7; a possible D gene is TRBD2 (5 bases). Germline V lookup: CDR1 SGHDN, CDR2 FVKESK. CDR3 length equals 14 residues. Trimming shortened V by 3 bases and J by 0 bases, and 9 bases separated the two germline ends. The CDR3 nucleotides are TGTGCCAGCAGCCATTCGGGAAGCTCCTACGAGCAGTACTTC. It codes for CASSHSGSSYEQYF.

The chain links TRBV7-2 to TRBJ1-3, with D possibly TRBD1 on 6 matching bases. This CDR3 comprises 15 residues. Germline V gene sequence: CDR1 SGHTA, CDR2 FQGNSA. Deletions cut 4 bases from V and 0 bases from J, with 10 bases between. The CDR3 DNA sequence: TGTGCCAGCAGCTCGCAAGGGGGCTCTGGAAACACCATATATTTT. Its translation is CASSSQGGSGNTIYF.

The rearrangement joins TRBV6-5 to TRBJ2-7; 7 bases are a match to TRBD1. The junction had 12 bases not matched to a gene; V was cut back by 10 bases and J by 3 bases. The CDR3 covers 14 residues. Germline CDR1 is MNHEY and CDR2 is SVGAGI. CDR3 region: CAKSTGQIIYEQYF. CDR3 in DNA: TGTGCCAAAAGTACGGGACAGATAATCTACGAGCAGTACTTC.

Here the CDR3 DNA reads TGCGCCAGCAGCATATACAGGGGGGGCACTGAAGCTTTCTTT. This encodes CASSIYRGGTEAFF. J is TRBJ1-1 and V is TRBV5-1, with 8 nucleotides matching TRBD1. The CDR3 is made up of 14 amino acids. With V trimmed by 4 bases and J by 4 bases, 6 bases remained unmatched. CDR1 is SGHRS and CDR2 is YFSETQ in the germline V gene.

This chain links TRBV6-5 with TRBJ2-2, with no clear D. This CDR3 is built from 14 residues. V lost 2 bases and J 6 bases, leaving 10 bases between the germline ends. From germline, CDR1 is MNHEY and CDR2 SVGAGI. The CDR3 DNA reads TGTGCCAGCAGTTACCGAGAGATGTCCGGGGAGCTGTTTTTT. Its protein is CASSYREMSGELFF.

The gene calls are TRBV7-9 and TRBJ2-7; D is unclear. Germline V gene lookup returns CDR1 SEHNR and CDR2 FQNEAQ (reference sequence). This CDR3 contains 13 residues. V lost 2 bases and J lost 3, with 8 bases in between. DNA for the CDR3: TGTGCCAGCAGCTTAACACAAGGCTACGAGCAGTACTTC. Its translation: CASSLTQGYEQYF.